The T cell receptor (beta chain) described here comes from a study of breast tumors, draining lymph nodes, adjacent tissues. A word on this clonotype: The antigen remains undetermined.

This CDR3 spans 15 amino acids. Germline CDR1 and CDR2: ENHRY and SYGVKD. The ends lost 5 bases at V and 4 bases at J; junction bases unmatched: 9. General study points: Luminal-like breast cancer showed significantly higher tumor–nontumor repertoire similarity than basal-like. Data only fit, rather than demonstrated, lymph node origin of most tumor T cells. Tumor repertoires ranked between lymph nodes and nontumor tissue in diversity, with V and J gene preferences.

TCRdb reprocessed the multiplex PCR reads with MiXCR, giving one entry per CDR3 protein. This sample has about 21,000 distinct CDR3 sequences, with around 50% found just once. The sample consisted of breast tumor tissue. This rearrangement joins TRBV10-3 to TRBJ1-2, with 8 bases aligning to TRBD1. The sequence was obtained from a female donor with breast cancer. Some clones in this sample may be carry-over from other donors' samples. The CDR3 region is CAISLQTGGGYGYTF. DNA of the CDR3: TGTGCCATCAGTTTACAAACAGGGGGAGGCTATGGCTACACCTTC.